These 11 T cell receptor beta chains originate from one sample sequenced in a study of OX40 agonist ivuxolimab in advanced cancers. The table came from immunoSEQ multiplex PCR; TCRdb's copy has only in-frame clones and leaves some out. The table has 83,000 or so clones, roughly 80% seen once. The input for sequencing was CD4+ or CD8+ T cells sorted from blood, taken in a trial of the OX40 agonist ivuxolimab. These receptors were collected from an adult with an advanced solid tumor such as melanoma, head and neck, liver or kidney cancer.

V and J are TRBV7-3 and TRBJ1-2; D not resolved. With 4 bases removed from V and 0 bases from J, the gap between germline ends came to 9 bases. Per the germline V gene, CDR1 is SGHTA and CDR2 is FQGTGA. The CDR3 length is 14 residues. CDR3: CASSYDMSNYGYTF. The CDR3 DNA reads TGTGCCAGCAGCTATGACATGTCTAACTATGGCTACACCTTC.

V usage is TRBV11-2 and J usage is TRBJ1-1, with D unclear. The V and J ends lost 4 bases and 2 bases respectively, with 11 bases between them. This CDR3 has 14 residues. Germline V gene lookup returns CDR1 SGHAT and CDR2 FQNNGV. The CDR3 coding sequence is TGTGCCAGCAGCTCCTATATAGATAACACTGAAGCTTTCTTT. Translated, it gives CASSSYIDNTEAFF.

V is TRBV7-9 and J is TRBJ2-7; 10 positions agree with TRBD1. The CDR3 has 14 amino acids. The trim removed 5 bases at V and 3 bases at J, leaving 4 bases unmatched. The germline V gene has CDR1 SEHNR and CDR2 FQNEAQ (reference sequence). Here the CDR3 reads CASSTGQGNYEQYF. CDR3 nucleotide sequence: TGTGCCAGCAGCACGGGACAGGGGAACTACGAGCAGTACTTC.

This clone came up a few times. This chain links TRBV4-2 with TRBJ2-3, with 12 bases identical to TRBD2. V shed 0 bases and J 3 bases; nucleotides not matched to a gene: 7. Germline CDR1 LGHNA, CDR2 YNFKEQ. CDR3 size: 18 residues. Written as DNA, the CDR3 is TGTGCCAGCAGCCAAGATGAACTAGCGGGGGGTTCGACAGATACGCAGTATTTT. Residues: CASSQDELAGGSTDTQYF.

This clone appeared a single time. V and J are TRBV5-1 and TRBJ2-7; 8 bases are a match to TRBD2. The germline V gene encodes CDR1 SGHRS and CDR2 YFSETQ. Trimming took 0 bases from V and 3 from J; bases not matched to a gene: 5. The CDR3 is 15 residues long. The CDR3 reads CASSLDGRGFYEQYF. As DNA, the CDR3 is TGCGCCAGCAGCTTGGACGGGAGGGGTTTCTACGAGCAGTACTTC.

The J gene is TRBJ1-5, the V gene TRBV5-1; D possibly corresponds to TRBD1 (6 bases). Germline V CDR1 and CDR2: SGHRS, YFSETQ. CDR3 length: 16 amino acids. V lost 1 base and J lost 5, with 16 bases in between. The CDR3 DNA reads TGCGCCAGCAGCTTGATACCAGGGGCTGGTGATCAGCCCCAGCATTTT. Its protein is CASSLIPGAGDQPQHF.

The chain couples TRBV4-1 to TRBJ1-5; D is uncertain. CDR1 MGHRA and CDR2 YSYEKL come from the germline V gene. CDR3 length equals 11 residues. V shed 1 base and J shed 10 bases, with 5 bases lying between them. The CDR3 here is CASSQGNPQHF. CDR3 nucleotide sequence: TGCGCCAGCAGCCAAGGCAACCCCCAGCATTTT.

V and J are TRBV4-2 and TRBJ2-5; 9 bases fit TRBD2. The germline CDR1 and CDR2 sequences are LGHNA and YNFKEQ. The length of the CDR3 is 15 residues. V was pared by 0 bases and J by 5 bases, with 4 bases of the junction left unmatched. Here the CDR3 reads CASSQEAGGVETQYF. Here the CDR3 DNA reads TGTGCCAGCAGCCAAGAGGCGGGGGGGGTGGAGACCCAGTACTTC.

The CDR3 region is CASSLHKGSEQYF. The CDR3 DNA sequence: TGTGCCAGCAGCTTGCATAAGGGGAGCGAGCAGTACTTC. The rearrangement uses TRBV5-6 and TRBJ2-7; either TRBD1 or TRBD2 may fit D (5 bases each). Per germline, CDR1 SGHDT and CDR2 YYEEEE. Trimming took off 1 base at V and 6 bases at J, with 11 bases between the two ends. CDR3 length: 13 residues.

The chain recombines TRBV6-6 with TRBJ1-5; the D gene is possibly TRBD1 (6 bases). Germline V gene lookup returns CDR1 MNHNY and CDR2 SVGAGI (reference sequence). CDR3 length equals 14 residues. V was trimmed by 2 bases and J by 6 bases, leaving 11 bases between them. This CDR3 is CASSYHRDSQPQHF. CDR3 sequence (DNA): TGTGCCAGCAGTTACCACAGGGATAGTCAGCCCCAGCATTTT.

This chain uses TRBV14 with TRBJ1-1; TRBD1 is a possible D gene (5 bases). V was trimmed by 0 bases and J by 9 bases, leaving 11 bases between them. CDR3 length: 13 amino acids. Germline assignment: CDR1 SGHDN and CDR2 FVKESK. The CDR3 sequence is CASSQDQRGKAFF. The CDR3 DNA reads TGTGCCAGCAGCCAAGATCAAAGGGGAAAAGCTTTCTTT.